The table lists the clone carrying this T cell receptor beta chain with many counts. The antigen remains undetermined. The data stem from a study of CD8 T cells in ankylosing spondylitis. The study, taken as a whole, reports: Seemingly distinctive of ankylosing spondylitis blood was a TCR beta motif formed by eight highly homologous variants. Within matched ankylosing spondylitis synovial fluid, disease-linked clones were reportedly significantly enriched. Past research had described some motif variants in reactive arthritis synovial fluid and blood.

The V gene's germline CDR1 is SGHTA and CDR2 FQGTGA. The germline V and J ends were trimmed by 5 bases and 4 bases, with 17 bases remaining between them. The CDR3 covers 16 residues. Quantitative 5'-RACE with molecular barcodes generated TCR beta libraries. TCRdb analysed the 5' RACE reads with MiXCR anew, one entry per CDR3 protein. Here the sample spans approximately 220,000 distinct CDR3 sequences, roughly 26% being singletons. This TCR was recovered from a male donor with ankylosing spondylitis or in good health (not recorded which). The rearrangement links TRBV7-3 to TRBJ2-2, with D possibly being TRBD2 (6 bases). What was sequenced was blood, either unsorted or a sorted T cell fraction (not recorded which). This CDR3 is CASSNPPGLVTGELFF. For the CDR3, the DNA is TGTGCCAGCAGCAATCCTCCGGGACTCGTCACCGGGGAGCTGTTTTTT.